The 9 T cell receptor beta chains in this list originate from one sample, sequenced in a study of blood T cells in healthy people across ages. Together with a sample-barcoded 5' primer, a J-beta primer mix was included in a second PCR lasting about 7 to 12 cycles. Each CDR3 protein gets one entry after TCRdb re-called the 5' RACE reads with MiXCR. Among about 640,000 distinct CDR3 sequences, about 53% were seen once, and the ten largest hold over 30%. Sequencing was done on a sample of blood. These TCRs come from a man in his fifties or sixties in good health.

The gene calls are TRBV25-1 and TRBJ2-1; possible D gene TRBD2, 5 bases. CDR3 size: 13 residues. The germline V gene encodes CDR1 MGHDK and CDR2 SYGVNS. Trimming removed 1 base at V and 10 bases at J, with 11 bases between. CDR3 amino acids: CASSESASREQFF. In DNA form, the CDR3 reads TGTGCCAGCAGTGAATCGGCTAGCCGGGAGCAGTTCTTC. The complete variable domain, with remaining parts taken from reference TRBV25-1 and TRBJ2-1, reads EADIYQTPRYLVIGTGKKITLECSQTMGHDKMYWYQQDPGMELHLIHYSYGVNSTEKGDLSSESTVSRIRTEHFPLTLESARPSHTSQYLCASSESASREQFFGPGTRLTVL.

In DNA, the CDR3 is TGTGCCAGCAGCCCCGACGGAGCTCATAATTCACCCCTCCACTTT. Amino acid sequence: CASSPDGAHNSPLHF. This sequence joins TRBV2 and TRBJ1-6, with D hard to call. From germline, CDR1 is SNHLY and CDR2 FYNNEI. This CDR3 spans 15 amino acids. V lost 6 bases and J lost 5, with 14 bases in between. The entire variable domain, with the rest obtained from reference TRBV2 and TRBJ1-6, is as follows: EPEVTQTPSHQVTQMGQEVILRCVPISNHLYFYWYRQILGQKVEFLVSFYNNEISEKSEIFDDQFSVERPDGSNFTLKIRSTKLEDSAMYFCASSPDGAHNSPLHFGNGTRLTVT.

This clonotype was counted between two and nine times. Here the CDR3 reads CASRPQGVDGYTF. In nucleotides, the CDR3 is TGTGCCAGCAGACCCCAGGGGGTGGATGGCTACACCTTC. V usage is TRBV12-3 or TRBV12-4 and J usage is TRBJ1-2, with 7 bases matching TRBD1. The ends lost 6 bases at V and 6 bases at J; junction bases unmatched: 7. The CDR3 runs to 13 residues.

This clonotype was seen more than once but under ten times. The chain is built from TRBV4-2 and TRBJ2-7; the match to TRBD2 covers 12 bases. J was trimmed by 7 bases and V by 1 base; bases with no gene match: 2. There are 14 residues in the CDR3. Germline CDR1 and CDR2: LGHNA and YNFKEQ. CDR3 nucleotides: TGTGCCAGCAGCCAAGGACTAGCGGGGGAAGAGCAGTACTTC. Protein: CASSQGLAGEEQYF.

The rearrangement joins TRBV6-5 to TRBJ2-2; 9 bases are shared with TRBD1. Unmatched junction bases numbered 3, after V lost 7 bases and J lost 3 bases. Looked up from germline, CDR1 is MNHEY and CDR2 is SVGAGI. This CDR3 has 14 residues. For the CDR3, the DNA is TGTGCCAGCAAGGGGACAGGGTACACCGGGGAGCTGTTTTTT. Translated: CASKGTGYTGELFF.

The gene calls are TRBV7-9 and TRBJ2-3; D is perhaps TRBD2 (6 bases). The CDR3 sequence is 15 residues long. Trimming shortened V by 10 bases and J by 6 bases, and 23 bases separated the two germline ends. CDR1 SEHNR and CDR2 FQNEAQ come from the germline V gene (reference sequence). CDR3 sequence reads: CATHTYSSVVDTQYF. The CDR3 nucleotides are TGTGCCACCCACACTTACTCTAGCGTTGTGGATACGCAGTATTTT.

CDR3: CASSLRTANEKLFF. The CDR3 coding sequence is TGTGCCAGCAGCTTAAGGACAGCTAATGAAAAACTGTTTTTT. The chain carries TRBV5-5 and TRBJ1-4; D may be TRBD1 (6 bases). The CDR3 is 14 residues long. V was shortened by 2 bases and J by 3 bases, with 8 bases between the two germline ends. Germline V lookup: CDR1 SGHKS, CDR2 YYEKEE (reference sequence). The full variable domain, completed using reference TRBV5-5 and TRBJ1-4, is DAGVTQSPTHLIKTRGQQVTLRCSPISGHKSVSWYQQVLGQGPQFIFQYYEKEERGRGNFPDRFSARQFPNYSSELNVNALLLGDSALYLCASSLRTANEKLFFGSGTQLSVL.

This clonotype was seen just once. CDR3 amino acids: CSARGQGLGGNTIYF. The CDR3 DNA follows: TGCAGTGCTAGGGGACAGGGGCTGGGGGGAAACACCATATATTTT. This chain joins TRBV20-1 and TRBJ1-3; 10 nucleotides line up with TRBD1. This CDR3 comprises 15 residues. Trimming took 3 bases from V and 4 from J; bases not matched to a gene: 6. CDR1 and CDR2 from the germline V gene are DFQATT and SNEGSKA (reference sequence).

The J gene is TRBJ1-1, the V gene TRBV29-1; D gene unclear. Germline V gives CDR1 SQVTM, CDR2 ANQGSEA. The CDR3 is 12 residues long. V was clipped by 4 bases and J by 0 bases, with 6 bases between them. CDR3 coding DNA: TGCAGCGTTGTTGAGATGAACACTGAAGCTTTCTTT. Amino acids: CSVVEMNTEAFF.